The 16 T cell receptor beta chains in this list originate from one sample, sequenced in a study of T cell responses to AZD1222 COVID-19 vaccine. TCRdb keeps only in-frame clones here, not all; method: immunoSEQ multiplex PCR. The data hold some 80,000 clones, with 88% observed a single time. The specimen comprised peripheral blood, sampled 28 days after the second dose of the MenACWY control vaccine. All receptors come from an adult who received the MenACWY meningococcal vaccine as a control.

J is TRBJ1-5 and V is TRBV28, with D hard to call. This CDR3 is built from 11 residues. V lost 6 bases, J lost 9 bases, and 9 bases lay in between. Per germline, CDR1 MDHEN and CDR2 SYDVKM. CDR3 residues: CASSPGWPQHF. Here the CDR3 DNA reads TGTGCCAGCAGCCCGGGGTGGCCCCAGCATTTT.

The gene calls are TRBV6-2 or TRBV6-3 and TRBJ1-1; D unclear. Trimming left V 0 bases short and J 11 bases short, with 16 bases between. The CDR3 consists of 14 residues. The V gene's germline CDR1 is MNHEY and CDR2 SVGEGT. The CDR3 region is CASSYSLPPSAAFF. The CDR3, as DNA: TGTGCCAGCAGTTACTCGTTACCCCCGTCCGCGGCTTTCTTT.

This clone has only one observation. V is TRBV2 and J is TRBJ2-2; 8 bases match TRBD1. The CDR3 length is 15 residues. Trimming cost V 3 bases and J 5 bases; bases outside gene matches: 5. CDR1 SNHLY and CDR2 FYNNEI come from the germline V gene. CDR3 residues: CASSETDRATGELFF. The CDR3 coding sequence is TGTGCCAGCAGTGAGACGGACAGGGCAACCGGGGAGCTGTTTTTT.

The V gene is TRBV5-6, the J gene TRBJ1-1; D is perhaps TRBD1 (5 bases). The CDR3 is 12 amino acids. The germline V gene has CDR1 SGHDT and CDR2 YYEEEE. V dropped 5 bases and J dropped 2 bases, with 7 bases sitting between them. CDR3 in amino acids: CASRTANTEAFF. The CDR3, as DNA: TGTGCCAGCAGGACAGCCAACACTGAAGCTTTCTTT.

This clone was detected once. This chain links TRBV12-5 with TRBJ1-1, with unresolved D. V was cut by 2 bases and J by 0 bases, with 19 bases left in between. Germline V gene sequence: CDR1 LGHNT, CDR2 FRNRAP. This CDR3 spans 18 amino acids. CDR3 in amino acids: CASGLLRNMEGMNTEAFF. The CDR3 DNA is TGTGCTAGTGGTTTGCTCAGGAATATGGAGGGCATGAACACTGAAGCTTTCTTT.

This clone was detected once. This rearrangement joins TRBV4-2 to TRBJ2-1; no clear D gene. Looked up from germline, CDR1 is LGHNA and CDR2 is YNFKEQ. The CDR3 runs 13 residues. The V end was cut by 0 bases, the J end by 12 bases, with 12 bases between. The CDR3: CASSQDKRGAQFF. CDR3 in DNA: TGTGCCAGCAGCCAAGATAAGCGTGGTGCGCAGTTCTTC.

The chain couples TRBV11-2 to TRBJ1-1; D is possibly TRBD1 (6 bases). Germline loops: CDR1 SGHAT, CDR2 FQNNGV. V gave up 1 base and J gave up 10 bases, with 16 bases separating them. The CDR3 has 14 residues. CDR3 protein: CASSLAGTQGRAFF. The CDR3, as DNA: TGTGCCAGCAGCTTAGCAGGGACACAGGGTAGAGCTTTCTTT.

This chain connects TRBV3-1 (or the pseudogene TRBV3-2) to TRBJ2-3; D gene unclear. The CDR3 contains 13 residues. Germline V CDR1 and CDR2: LGHDT, YNNKEL (reference sequence). V dropped 0 bases and J dropped 6 bases, with 7 bases sitting between them. The CDR3 protein is CASSQDRRDTQYF. DNA of the CDR3: TGTGCCAGCAGCCAAGATCGAAGGGATACGCAGTATTTT.

The chain employs TRBV28 and TRBJ1-6; D not resolved. This CDR3 has 14 amino acids. Germline CDR1 reads MDHEN; CDR2 reads SYDVKM. V gave up 8 bases and J gave up 4 bases, with 12 bases separating them. The CDR3 sequence: CASVDPGYNSPLHF. CDR3 nucleotide sequence: TGTGCCAGCGTCGATCCGGGGTATAATTCACCCCTCCACTTT.

DNA for the CDR3: TGTGCCAGCAGCCAAGATCGACAGGGGAGGCAGTATTTT. Amino acids: CASSQDRQGRQYF. The J gene is TRBJ2-3, the V gene TRBV3-1 (or the pseudogene TRBV3-2), with 8 bases aligning to TRBD1. The V gene end was trimmed by 0 bases and the J gene end by 11 bases; junction bases not matched to a gene: 4. The CDR3 length is 13 residues. Germline assignment: CDR1 LGHDT and CDR2 YNNKEL (reference sequence).

The chain links TRBV27 to TRBJ1-5; TRBD1 matches at 7 bases. This CDR3 region has 15 residues. Germline V lookup: CDR1 MNHEY, CDR2 SMNVEV (reference sequence). The ends lost 5 bases at V and 5 bases at J; junction bases unmatched: 9. The CDR3 region is CASSSDNRGDQPQHF. For the CDR3, the DNA is TGTGCCAGCAGTAGCGATAACAGGGGTGATCAGCCCCAGCATTTT.

This chain joins TRBV30 and TRBJ2-3; weak D call: TRBD2 (6 bases). Germline V gene lookup returns CDR1 GTSNPN and CDR2 SVGIG (reference sequence). Trimming took 2 bases from V and 1 from J, leaving 19 bases between them. The CDR3 sequence is 17 residues long. The CDR3: CAWSFLGGSTGTDTQYF. In nucleotides, the CDR3 is TGTGCCTGGAGTTTCCTCGGGGGAAGTACAGGCACAGATACGCAGTATTTT.

The J gene is TRBJ2-3, the V gene TRBV5-1; weak D call: TRBD2 (6 bases). Trimming shortened V by 0 bases and J by 4 bases, and 9 bases separated the two germline ends. The CDR3 extends over 14 amino acids. Germline CDR1 SGHRS, CDR2 YFSETQ. The CDR3 loop reads CASSLGREADTQYF. CDR3 nucleotide sequence: TGCGCCAGCAGCTTGGGAAGGGAGGCAGATACGCAGTATTTT.

A remark on this clone: This sample also contains other DNA sequences that code for the same CDR3. V is TRBV6-1 and J is TRBJ1-6, with TRBD1 as a possible D gene (6 bases). CDR1 is MNHNS and CDR2 is SASEGT in the germline V gene. V shed 2 bases and J shed 6 bases, with 11 bases lying between them. CDR3 size: 15 residues. CDR3 DNA: TGTGCCAGCAGTGAAACGCAGGGGAGTAATTCACCCCTCCACTTT. This encodes CASSETQGSNSPLHF.

This chain links TRBV7-7 with TRBJ2-3, with TRBD2 matching 13 bases. The V gene's germline CDR1 is SSHAT and CDR2 FNYEAQ (reference sequence). V was clipped by 5 bases and J by 1 base; unmatched bases: 12. This CDR3 is 19 amino acids long. The CDR3 sequence is CASSPRYAGTSGGTDTQYF. CDR3 DNA: TGTGCCAGCAGCCCCAGATACGCGGGGACTAGCGGGGGCACAGATACGCAGTATTTT.

The chain joins TRBV9 to TRBJ1-5, with D unclear. The V gene's germline CDR1 is SGDLS and CDR2 YYNGEE. The CDR3 runs to 14 residues. V lost 3 bases and J lost 0, with 7 bases in between. In DNA, the CDR3 is TGTGCCAGCAGCGCGGAACTTAGCAATCAGCCCCAGCATTTT. It translates to CASSAELSNQPQHF.